The T cell receptor (beta chain) described here comes from a study of cytomegalovirus exposure and HLA in healthy donors (dated by TCRdb to 2016 to 2017). About the investigation overall: According to an earlier analysis of 550 to 750 of the donors, 200 million or so T cells yielded 100 million or so unique TCR beta sequences and 250 to 350 Gb of sequence data. The later analysis used no new phenotypic data to find candidate immune exposures, relying instead on TCR beta sequences and their occurrence across donors. Of the roughly 400 genotyped donors, 65% to 90% fell in the genetic ancestry cluster associated with self-reported Caucasian donors. Among under 450 genotyped donors of the cohort, an average of roughly 240,000 unique TCR beta nucleotide sequences were sequenced per donor, around 20% of them non-productive. Every repertoire in the discovery cohort had been generated on one and the same sequencing platform. The study combined high-throughput TCR immunosequencing, statistical association of individual TCRs with disease status, and machine learning to predict cytomegalovirus infection status. Genome-wide SNP genotypes for about 65% of the 666 donors were used in a later genetic analysis, which treated that subset as a discovery cohort. Along with the approximately 700-subject first cohort, a separate validation cohort of 120 different subjects was used. Donor age, sex, ethnicity and CMV serostatus were compiled together with the repertoire data. The study aimed to test whether cataloging public T cell receptors could reveal signatures of past pathogen exposure. To study patterns of TCR occurrence, a later analysis re-analyzed previously published TCR beta repertoires from around 670 donors and added high-resolution HLA genotyping. An early release that covered more than 550 HLA-typed donors contained approximately 300 gigabases of sequencing data and approximately 85 million unique TCR sequences. An earlier analysis of approximately 630 of the donors applied high-throughput TCR beta sequencing to assess whether each TCR beta V gene segment acted as functional or pseudogenic. The study used immunosequencing to profile the T cell repertoires of approximately 650 subjects and linked those repertoires to cytomegalovirus serostatus. Roughly 5 DR-DQ haplotypes were handled as single units for association and clustering because linkage in the cohort was strong. Typing coverage differed by locus: A, B, C, DRB1 and DQB1 were typed in about 629-640 donors, DQA1 in roughly 510, DPA1 in 606, and DPB1 in 472. Both class I and class II loci were covered by HLA typing, at four-digit resolution.

CDR1 MNHEY and CDR2 SVGAGI are derived from the germline V gene. V loses 5 bases, J loses 8 bases, and the germline ends lie 17 bases apart. The CDR3 covers 14 residues, taking in both the cysteine and the phenylalanine. Only the CDR3 DNA is retained, 42 bases long and in frame from the first base. The cohort comprised 550 to 700 healthy bone marrow donors. At the time of sampling, all cohort members were nominally healthy, though unrecorded immune exposures were likely present. The donor tested CMV seropositive and was one of the 289 seropositive cohort members. A peripheral blood sample was collected from each donor, and TCR beta sequencing was performed on peripheral blood mononuclear cells. The Qiagen DNeasy Blood Extraction Kit was used to extract genomic DNA from the blood cell samples. Study-wide findings and limitations: The study listed over 150 TCR beta chains as associated with cytomegalovirus. In an earlier analysis of 587 of the donors, most TCR beta V segments appeared in productive rearrangements about 87% or about 30% of the time, broadly matching IMGT annotations. In a later genetic analysis, a missense DCLRE1C variant was associated with V-gene and J-gene trimming of TCR beta chains, and the association was replicated in an independent cohort. Three of the identified cytomegalovirus-associated TCR beta chains were confirmed in vitro to be specific for cytomegalovirus antigens. Presence/absence analyses assumed roughly uniform sequencing depth across donors, an assumption that may not hold. Immune exposure information for the cohort was limited to CMV serostatus. Because some donors lacked HLA typing at each locus, the association tests relied only on the typed subset. When HLA alleles, especially DR and DQ, strongly co-occurred, TCR associations were difficult to assign to individual alleles. In a later analysis, most CMV-associated TCR beta chains were found to appear HLA-restricted, with HLA associations seemingly driven largely by CMV exposure. In a later genetic analysis, fewer N-insertions in productive TCRs were reported among donors in an Asian-associated ancestry cluster than the roughly 700-donor mean. Cytomegalovirus status was reported to be diagnosed by the classifier with high specificity and sensitivity in both the original and validation cohorts. A cluster of highly shared sequence variants was judged likely to be a technical artifact of the sequencing pipeline. Because counts were too low, 15 or so rarely observed V segments, including chromosome 9 orphons, were excluded from the earlier analysis of 587 of the donors. The authors suggested that the approach could potentially be generalized to other disease states and immunological phenotypes. A later analysis associated 17,000 or so TCR beta sequences with specific HLA alleles at a false discovery rate of 0.05. Across donors, most TCR sequences were observed very rarely, whereas some public TCRs were present in many individuals. Linkage disequilibrium might explain the correlated functional status among segregating V segments, but an unknown experimental factor could not be ruled out. In a later analysis, HLA-associated TCR beta chains were found to be more clonally expanded and to have lower generation probabilities than equally common non-associated chains. In a later analysis, TCR association rates were found to vary across HLA loci, with the most associated TCRs seen for DRB1 alleles and the fewest for HLA-C alleles. The cohort was sequenced for TCR beta chains only, and without alpha or paired-chain data the features that could be detected were limited. Some IMGT-functional V segments, including TRBV6-2 and TRBV6-3, could not be told apart with the 87-base-pair reads, so those segments were excluded. A further reported finding was that TCR beta sequences accurately predicted the HLA-A and HLA-B alleles for most subjects in the first cohort. According to a later analysis, parvovirus B19, influenza, CMV and Epstein-Barr virus appeared linked to several top co-occurrence clusters.

Concerning this clone: This clone's antigen is unknown. Base qualities are not recorded, but no much larger clone differs from it by a single base.

Receptor libraries were prepared by the immunoSEQ multiplex PCR assay. For the multiplex PCR, a mixture combining 60 forward primers for TCR Vbeta segments and 13 reverse primers for TCR Jbeta segments was used. A multiplex PCR assay on genomic DNA amplified the CDR3 region of rearranged TCR beta genes. On the Illumina HiSeq System, the amplified TCR beta libraries were sequenced as 87-base-pair reads. As for how the authors treated the data: In a later analysis, about 80 million unique TCR beta chains were counted across the 666 repertoires, and around 10 million of these chains were shared by at least two donors. To remove PCR and sequencing errors, raw reads were error-corrected and collapsed into unique sequences using a nearest-neighbor algorithm that merged closely related sequences. To assign V, D and J gene segments, CDR3 sequences were aligned to IMGT reference sequences. Each retained sequence needed at least a six-nucleotide match to both a V gene segment and a J gene segment. A rearrangement counted as productive if the CDR3 had no stop codons and remained in frame with V and J, and every other rearrangement counted as non-productive. Following IMGT convention, CDR3 was defined as the stretch from the second conserved V-encoded cysteine up to the conserved J-encoded phenylalanine. In an earlier analysis of around 600 of the donors, sequences lacking an unambiguous match to a single V gene segment were excluded. An earlier analysis of several hundred of the donors called V segments functional above 56.7% productive rearrangements and segregating when the between-donor standard deviation exceeded 5%. To diagnose cytomegalovirus status from the catalog of TCR beta chain sequences, a statistical classification framework was built. In a later analysis, V and J genes were assigned by comparing TCR nucleotide sequences against IMGT/GENE-DB human TR gene sequences. The TCRdist pipeline was used in a later analysis to assign CDR3 sequences and most-parsimonious VDJ recombination scenarios. In a later analysis, each TCR beta chain was defined by its CDR3 amino acid sequence together with its V-gene family, and reads without a unique V-gene family were excluded. A later analysis removed 592 highly shared, low-generation-probability nucleotide sequences to deal with suspected cross-contamination and a sequencing artifact. In a later analysis, a clonal expansion index for each public chain was calculated from normalized within-repertoire ranks of inferred template counts. A later analysis computed generation probabilities with a VDJ recombination model fitted to out-of-frame rearrangements, and checked the results against IGoR. In a later analysis, TCR-TCR, TCR-HLA and TCR-CMV co-occurrence was scored with hypergeometric tests, and a repertoire-size bias correction was applied to TCR pairs. To estimate false discovery rates, a later analysis permuted the HLA or CMV assignments 20 times. In a later analysis, co-occurring TCRs were grouped with DBSCAN, and TCRdist sequence similarity was added when clustering was performed within HLA-allele-positive subsets. Repertoires with fewer than 30,000 or more than 120,000 public chains, plus five repertoires with anomalous nucleotide sharing, were excluded from co-occurrence clustering. Sourced from immuneACCESS, this table was stored by TCRdb with only in-frame sequences that have V and J called. A share of the clones is absent; for the studies checked, an unresolved V gene accounts for under half, and the remainder has no known explanation. D and trimming were read from the DNA, whereas the V and J calls and clone size are those reported in that table. Present in this sample are 80,000 or so clones, about 68% of which were seen just once. Jointly, the top ten make up about a fifth of the sample.

The sample consisted of PBMCs. This chain joins TRBV6-5 to TRBJ2-3; possibly the D gene is TRBD2, per 6 matching bases. The clonotype originates from a man under 40 in good health and CMV-seropositive. For the CDR3, the sequence is CASSQNRDSGTQYF. The DNA is TGTGCCAGCAGTCAAAACCGGGACTCGGGTACGCAGTATTTT.